The rows below give T cell receptor beta chains drawn from one sample of a study of naive and memory T cell subsets. One entry per CDR3 protein, called by TCRdb with MiXCR from the 5' RACE reads. The sample has 57,000 or so distinct CDR3 sequences; 7.2% are singletons. These TCRs come from a male donor in good health. CDR3s include the opening cysteine and the closing phenylalanine or tryptophan. The order of the fields is CDR3 DNA, CDR3 protein, clone size, D gene, V gene, J gene. D genes are given only for firm matches. Clone size is shown for a subset of rows, as once, few, many or a class of expanded clone.

CDR3nt: TGTGCCAGCAGACGACCGACAGCAAACACTGAAGCTTTCTTT
CDR3aa: CASRRPTANTEAFF
abundance: many
d_gene: -
v_gene: TRBV6-5
j_gene: TRBJ1-1

CDR3nt: TGTGCCAGCAGCTTAGCGCCAGAGGTTGAATATTTGGACTACAATGAGCAGTTCTTC
CDR3aa: CASSLAPEVEYLDYNEQFF
abundance: many
d_gene: -
v_gene: TRBV7-6
j_gene: TRBJ2-1

CDR3nt: TGTGCCAGCAGGTTGCGGGACAGGGATATTCTTGGGCAGTTCTTC
CDR3aa: CASRLRDRDILGQFF
abundance: -
d_gene: TRBD1
v_gene: TRBV6-2/TRBV6-3
j_gene: TRBJ2-1

CDR3nt: TGTGCCAGCTCCCTGACTGGGGACAACAATGAGCAGTTCTTC
CDR3aa: CASSLTGDNNEQFF
abundance: many
d_gene: -
v_gene: TRBV18
j_gene: TRBJ2-1

CDR3nt: TGTGCCAGCAGCTTAGGGTTCGCGGACACCGGGGAGCTGTTTTTT
CDR3aa: CASSLGFADTGELFF
abundance: many
d_gene: -
v_gene: TRBV7-6
j_gene: TRBJ2-2

CDR3nt: TGTGCCAGCAGCGACAGGGCTTTC
CDR3aa: CASSDRAF
abundance: few
d_gene: TRBD1
v_gene: TRBV27
j_gene: TRBJ2-1

CDR3nt: TGTGCCAGTAGTGCCGGAGGACTGCTGGATGAGCAGTTCTTC
CDR3aa: CASSAGGLLDEQFF
abundance: many
d_gene: -
v_gene: TRBV19
j_gene: TRBJ2-1

CDR3nt: TGTGCCAGCAGCTTAGATTGGAGCACAGATACGCAGTATTTT
CDR3aa: CASSLDWSTDTQYF
abundance: -
d_gene: -
v_gene: TRBV11-2
j_gene: TRBJ2-3

CDR3nt: TGTGCCAGTAGTATCTCGACCGGGGCAGGGCGATCGAAGACCCAGTACTTC
CDR3aa: CASSISTGAGRSKTQYF
abundance: many
d_gene: -
v_gene: TRBV19
j_gene: TRBJ2-5

CDR3nt: TGCGCCAGCAGCTTGGGCACGGGAGACCAAGAGACCCAGTACTTC
CDR3aa: CASSLGTGDQETQYF
abundance: few
d_gene: -
v_gene: TRBV5-1
j_gene: TRBJ2-5

CDR3nt: TGTGCCAGCAGTTACCCAGATACGCAGTATTTT
CDR3aa: CASSYPDTQYF
abundance: many
d_gene: -
v_gene: TRBV6-2/TRBV6-3
j_gene: TRBJ2-3

CDR3nt: TGTGCCAGTAGTATAGATCCCCCCGGGACAGGGGCCTACGAGCAGTACTTC
CDR3aa: CASSIDPPGTGAYEQYF
abundance: -
d_gene: TRBD1
v_gene: TRBV19
j_gene: TRBJ2-7